This TCR beta chain is from a study of T cell clusters in autoimmune cytopenias. One tube held mixed TRB-A and TRB-B primer pools for touch-down PCR. Following a re-call of the multiplex PCR reads, TCRdb has one entry per CDR3 protein and lacks DNA. The sample shows several thousand distinct CDR3 sequences, and under 35% sits with its ten largest clones. Tens of thousands of genome equivalents of blood DNA were amplified for TRB. Germline V gene data show CDR1 as SGHVS and CDR2 as FNYEAQ. The length of the CDR3 is 14 residues. The sample also formed part of further work on T cell repertoires in aging, cancer and after chemotherapy. As that report states: Six age groups, ranging from 30 or younger to 70 or older, included the donors.

Material: peripheral blood. The chain carries TRBV7-6 and TRBJ2-3; the TRBD1 assignment by TCRdb is unverifiable without DNA. The receptor was isolated from a human donor in good health. CDR3: CASSLEVEGDTQYF.